This TCR beta chain was documented in a study of beta chain features in type 1 diabetes (dated by TCRdb to the late 2010s). Looking at the study overall: Mean age, gender distribution, total cell number and subset yield did not differ between patients and healthy donors. A total of 85 million to 140 million sorted cells were examined across all samples, and the number of cells per subset was strongly correlated with RNA yield. The study compared TCRB repertoires of sorted circulating CD4+ T cell subsets between recently diagnosed type 1 diabetes patients and matched healthy donors. Whereas all 30 or so donors provided naive and central memory subsets, regulatory and stem cell-like memory subsets were isolated from just 8 patients and roughly 8 healthy donors.

The study at large found these results: Sequencing cDNA rather than genomic DNA could over-represent highly expressing activated cells, although activation and CD3 levels did not differ between groups. Because the HLA sub-analyses included only small numbers of individuals, any influence of HLA type on TCRB rearrangement was left unresolved. Fewer insertions and more nucleotide deletions at VDJ recombination sites were observed in patients with type 1 diabetes, implying thymic rearrangement abnormalities. Shorter templates might be favored by PCR, yet because patient and control samples were amplified and corrected together, any such skew would affect both groups equally. The naive, central memory and regulatory TCRB repertoires appeared to resemble one another more closely among patients than among healthy donors. Type 1 diabetes patients showed a moderate but significant shortening of TCRB CDR3 length in all four CD4+ subsets.

The entire isolated RNA was reverse transcribed using the High Capacity cDNA Reverse Transcription Kit, and thus expressed TCRB transcripts were sequenced. Naive, central memory and regulatory T cell samples underwent deep immunoSEQ sequencing, averaging around 4 million total reads per sample. Sorted cells were lysed in RLT buffer and RNA was extracted with DNase-treated RNeasy Micro or Mini kits, depending on cell number. Each cell subset was processed on its own to prevent cross-contamination, while patient and healthy donor samples were processed together. The immunoSEQ multiplex PCR was used to amplify TCRB sequences from cDNA, generating 87-bp fragments that spanned the CDR3 region. Amplicons were sequenced on the Illumina HiSeq platform. Turning to the authors' computational methods: Synthetic template baselines were used to correct PCR bias computationally, reads within Hamming distance 2 were collapsed together, and singletons that could not be merged were discarded. Reads were aligned against IMGT so that V, D and J genes, CDR3 length and insertions or deletions at six rearrangement sites could be assigned. Within each subset, clonotype counts were normalized to the number of sorted cells before true diversity and Gini coefficients were calculated with the tcR R package. The overlap coefficient, calculated on TCRB nucleotide sequences, was used to measure repertoire sharing. The table comes from immuneACCESS by way of TCRdb, which keeps in-frame sequences with V and J called. Part of the clones is missing from these tables; in studies checked, under half for an unresolved V gene and the rest for unknown reasons. The D gene and trimming were derived from the DNA, and the V and J assignments and clone size from that table. The sample table records about 180,000 clones; approximately 8.1% of these occur just once. The ten largest clonotypes hold approximately 0.85% of the sample.

The CDR3 holds 13 amino acids from the cysteine to the phenylalanine. The kept DNA is CDR3 alone, 39 bases in frame from the first base. The germline V gene encodes CDR1 SNHLY and CDR2 FYNNEI. Trimming costs V 7 bases and J 4 bases, and their ends lie 11 bases apart. Each donor gave one peripheral blood draw, averaging approximately 110 mL, which was collected into heparinised tubes. A BD FACSAria II and a panel including CD45RO, CCR7, CD25, CD127, CD95 and CD27 were used to sort naive, central memory, regulatory and stem cell-like memory CD4+ T cells. A purity above 98% was achieved for all sorted populations. PBMCs were isolated right away by Lymphoprep density gradient centrifugation and were stained directly, without culture. So that batch effects would be minimized, each experiment stained and sorted samples in pairs, pairing one healthy donor with one patient. Comment on this clone: Its antigen is currently not known. No quality values exist for individual bases; no much larger clone is one base distant.

The chain joins TRBV2 to TRBJ1-5, with TRBD1 as a weak D call on 5 bases. The clonotype comes from a woman between 40 and 55 years old with type 1 diabetes. Sequencing was done on a sample of central memory CD4+ T cells from blood. Read as DNA, the sequence is TGTGCCAGCAACCGAGGGACTAATCAGCCCCAGCATTTT. This sequence encodes CASNRGTNQPQHF.